The 5 T cell receptor beta chains below come from one sample, sequenced in a study of blood T cell repertoires in COVID-19. Method: immunoSEQ multiplex PCR; TCRdb's copy keeps in-frame clones and lacks some. In the table there are around 200,000 clones, 80% to 85% of which are singletons. The specimen sequenced was peripheral blood. These receptors were obtained from a human donor with acute or convalescent COVID-19. The donor label of this sample is uncertain.

The V call is TRBV16, the J call TRBJ1-3; D ambiguous. CDR1 and CDR2 from the germline V gene are KGHSY and FQNENV. The CDR3 spans 15 residues. V was shortened by 2 bases and J by 0 bases, with 8 bases between the two germline ends. CDR3 sequence (DNA): TGTGCCAGCAGCCAAGCGGCGGACTCTGGAAACACCATATATTTT. Translated, it gives CASSQAADSGNTIYF.

The chain couples TRBV6-5 to TRBJ2-5, with D possibly matching TRBD1 (5 bases). Trimming left V 6 bases short and J 1 base short, with 9 bases between. CDR3 size: 13 residues. The germline CDR1 and CDR2 sequences are MNHEY and SVGAGI. This CDR3 reads CASRQATQETQYF. The CDR3 DNA reads as TGTGCCAGCAGACAGGCCACCCAAGAGACCCAGTACTTC.

The chain links TRBV7-8 to TRBJ2-7, with D possibly matching TRBD1 (5 bases). Per germline, CDR1 SGHVS and CDR2 FQNEAQ. This CDR3 spans 14 amino acids. Trimming removed 5 bases from V and 5 bases from J, with 16 bases in between. The CDR3 sequence is CASSPGPKMDEQYF. The CDR3 region has the DNA TGTGCCAGCAGCCCAGGGCCGAAGATGGACGAGCAGTACTTC.

The genes are TRBV9 and TRBJ2-7; 9 bases are shared with TRBD2. V shed 1 base, J shed 2 bases, and the junction held 4 bases outside the gene matches. The CDR3 covers 15 residues. The germline V gene encodes CDR1 SGDLS and CDR2 YYNGEE. CDR3: CASSVYPSGTYEQYF. CDR3 coding DNA: TGTGCCAGCAGCGTATATCCTAGCGGGACCTACGAGCAGTACTTC.

This chain uses TRBV27 with TRBJ1-2; unclear D gene. The germline V and J ends were trimmed by 5 bases and 5 bases, with 15 bases remaining between them. Germline V gene data show CDR1 as MNHEY and CDR2 as SMNVEV (reference sequence). The CDR3 contains 14 residues. The CDR3 DNA is TGTGCCAGCAGTCCCCCAGGCAGACCGTATGGCTACACCTTC. It encodes CASSPPGRPYGYTF.